One and the same sample provided the 31 T cell receptor beta chains below, sequenced in a study of T cells after yellow fever vaccination. Via MiXCR, TCRdb re-called the 5' RACE reads, giving one row per CDR3 protein. The table lists 300,000 to 350,000 distinct CDR3 sequences, 8.1% of them singletons. This sample comprised PBMCs, obtained around 45 days after the first yellow fever vaccination. The source of these receptors is a man aged 18 to 30 who received the YFV17D yellow fever vaccine.

This clonotype was seen only a few times. V is TRBV20-1 and J is TRBJ2-3; 8 nucleotides line up with TRBD1. V lost 6 bases and J lost 2; bases outside the gene matches: 7. CDR1 DFQATT and CDR2 SNEGSKA come from the germline V gene (reference sequence). The CDR3 consists of 14 residues. Written as DNA, the CDR3 is TGCAGTGCCCCCTGGCAGGGGGCCACAGATACGCAGTATTTT. Protein product: CSAPWQGATDTQYF.

This clonotype was detected only a few times. The rearrangement links TRBV7-2 to TRBJ2-5; D is possibly TRBD1 or TRBD2 (5 bases each). V was trimmed by 5 bases and J by 5 bases, leaving 15 bases between them. The V gene's germline CDR1 is SGHTA and CDR2 FQGNSA. The CDR3 loop spans 14 amino acids. Here the CDR3 reads CASSPSRAQETQYF. The CDR3 DNA is TGTGCCAGCAGCCCTAGCAGGGCCCAGGAGACCCAGTACTTC.

The CDR3 region has the DNA TGTGCCAGCCGTTATGGGGCCAACGTCCTGACTTTC. Protein product: CASRYGANVLTF. The chain couples TRBV25-1 to TRBJ2-6; no clear D. V was pared by 8 bases and J by 3 bases, with 5 bases between. The CDR3 covers 12 residues. Per the germline V gene, CDR1 is MGHDK and CDR2 is SYGVNS.

This clonotype was seen more than once but under ten times. The chain joins TRBV27 to TRBJ2-5; D not certain. The germline V gene encodes CDR1 MNHEY and CDR2 SMNVEV (reference sequence). V shed 3 bases and J shed 2 bases, with 10 bases lying between them. This CDR3 has 14 amino acids. CDR3 DNA: TGTGCCAGCAGTTTCGGGCTCGGTCAAGAGACCCAGTACTTC. This codes for CASSFGLGQETQYF.

In its sample, this clonotype was seen a few times. The genes are TRBV30 and TRBJ2-3; no reliable D call. Trimming pared 2 bases from V and 4 bases from J, leaving 13 bases between. The CDR3 contains 14 residues. Looked up from germline, CDR1 is GTSNPN and CDR2 is SVGIG (reference sequence). In DNA, the CDR3 is TGTGCCTGGAGTTTGGGGTTCGGCGCAGATACGCAGTATTTT. Amino acids: CAWSLGFGADTQYF.

J is TRBJ2-7 and V is TRBV2; a weak D match, TRBD1 (6 bases). Germline-derived CDR1 and CDR2 are SNHLY and FYNNEI. The CDR3 has 13 residues. V was trimmed by 10 bases and J by 3 bases, leaving 16 bases between them. The CDR3 region has the DNA TGTGCCACCGCCGCCTCAGGGGACTACGAGCAGTACGTC. This codes for CATAASGDYEQYV.

This chain uses TRBV7-8 with TRBJ2-1; D is uncertain. Germline V CDR1 and CDR2: SGHVS, FQNEAQ. V gave up 3 bases and J gave up 7 bases, with 16 bases separating them. This CDR3 contains 15 residues. For the CDR3, the DNA is TGTGCCAGCAGCTTCGGTCAAACGGTGGGGAATGAGCAGTTCTTC. Amino acids: CASSFGQTVGNEQFF.

V gene TRBV5-4 combines with J gene TRBJ2-3; 15 bases map to TRBD2. V was clipped by 4 bases and J by 2 bases; unmatched bases: 8. The CDR3 loop spans 18 amino acids. Germline lookup yields CDR1 SGHNT and CDR2 YYREEE (reference sequence). CDR3 amino acids: CASSLVWTSGGVTDTQYF. CDR3 in DNA: TGTGCCAGCAGCCTGGTATGGACTAGCGGGGGGGTCACAGATACGCAGTATTTT.

This clonotype was counted between two and nine times. This sequence joins TRBV12-3 or TRBV12-4 and TRBJ1-1; TRBD1 might be the D (5 bases). The CDR3 contains 12 residues. The V end was cut by 6 bases, the J end by 8 bases, with 13 bases between. CDR3 sequence: CASSLAAGEAFF. The CDR3 DNA is TGTGCCAGCAGCCTTGCGGCAGGGGAAGCTTTCTTT.

This clonotype was detected only a few times. This chain connects TRBV5-1 to TRBJ1-5; weak D call: TRBD1 (5 bases). The germline V and J ends were trimmed by 0 bases and 6 bases, with 7 bases remaining between them. The CDR3 runs to 13 residues. Germline CDR1 reads SGHRS; CDR2 reads YFSETQ. CDR3 nucleotides: TGCGCCAGCAGCTTGGAAGGGGTTCAGCCCCAGCATTTT. It yields the protein CASSLEGVQPQHF. The full variable domain, rest sourced from reference TRBV5-1 and TRBJ1-5, is KAGVTQTPRYLIKTRGQQVTLSCSPISGHRSVSWYQQTPGQGLQFLFEYFSETQRNKGNFPGRFSGRQFSNSRSEMNVSTLELGDSALYLCASSLEGVQPQHFGDGTRLSIL.

The sample holds a few counts of this clonotype. The rearrangement uses TRBV6-1 and TRBJ1-5, with 8 nucleotides matching TRBD1. CDR1 and CDR2 from the germline V gene are MNHNS and SASEGT. The CDR3 sequence is 14 residues long. Trimming took 8 bases from V and 0 from J; bases not matched to a gene: 3. The CDR3 DNA sequence: TGTGCCAGCGGGGACAGGTATAGCAATCAGCCCCAGCATTTT. Protein sequence: CASGDRYSNQPQHF.

This chain uses TRBV30 with TRBJ2-1; TRBD2 matches at 13 bases. The CDR3 is 13 amino acids. The V gene's germline CDR1 is GTSNPN and CDR2 SVGIG (reference sequence). V shed 5 bases, J shed 7 bases, and the junction held 2 bases outside the gene matches. CDR3 loop: CAWGTSGVNEQFF. DNA of the CDR3: TGTGCCTGGGGGACTAGCGGGGTAAATGAGCAGTTCTTC.

V and J are TRBV6-5 and TRBJ2-1; no clear D gene. CDR1 and CDR2 (germline): MNHEY, SVGAGI. This CDR3 is built from 15 residues. The V gene lost 2 bases and the J gene lost 0 bases, with 8 bases spanning the gap. The CDR3 is CASSYRAYSYNEQFF. For the CDR3, the DNA is TGTGCCAGCAGTTACCGGGCTTACTCCTACAATGAGCAGTTCTTC.

This clonotype has at least ten counts. The chain recombines TRBV12-3 or TRBV12-4 with TRBJ1-2; D possibly corresponds to TRBD1 (6 bases). V lost 7 bases and J lost 6, with 15 bases in between. This CDR3 spans 13 amino acids. The CDR3 DNA reads TGTGCCAGCACCCCCGACAGGATAAATGGCTACACCTTC. It codes for CASTPDRINGYTF.

This clonotype has a count of ten or more. The chain is built from TRBV7-2 and TRBJ1-5; TRBD1 agrees at 7 bases. CDR1 and CDR2 from the germline V gene are SGHTA and FQGNSA. With 3 bases clipped from V and 5 bases from J, the junction kept 7 bases outside the gene matches. CDR3 length: 15 amino acids. CDR3 nucleotides: TGTGCCAGCAGCTTGGGTAACAGGGGTCATCAGCCCCAGCATTTT. Its protein is CASSLGNRGHQPQHF.

The sample holds a few counts of this clonotype. The V and J genes are TRBV11-3 and TRBJ2-1, with D uncertain. CDR3 length equals 13 residues. V was shortened by 3 bases and J by 5 bases, with 8 bases between the two germline ends. CDR1 and CDR2 (germline): SGHNT, YENEEA. The CDR3 DNA follows: TGTGCCAGCAGCTTGGAAACAGACAATGAGCAGTTCTTC. It specifies CASSLETDNEQFF.

The CDR3 is CASSLEGLGNSPLHF. CDR3 nucleotide sequence: TGCGCCAGCAGCTTGGAGGGTCTAGGAAATTCACCCCTCCACTTT. The chain couples TRBV5-1 to TRBJ1-6; D is ambiguous. The CDR3 loop spans 15 amino acids. Trimming stripped 0 bases from V and 7 bases from J, with 11 bases between. Germline V gene sequence: CDR1 SGHRS, CDR2 YFSETQ.

This clonotype was seen a handful of times. The chain has TRBV7-2 and TRBJ2-7, with D perhaps matching TRBD1 (6 bases). There are 15 residues in the CDR3. Trimming stripped 3 bases from V and 1 base from J, with 13 bases between. Germline CDR1 is SGHTA and CDR2 is FQGNSA. CDR3 DNA sequence: TGTGCCAGCAGCTTCTCCGGGACACTATCCTACGAGCAGTACTTC. Encoded protein: CASSFSGTLSYEQYF.

The table lists this clonotype with a few counts. The chain combines TRBV2 with TRBJ2-5, with 8 bases lining up with TRBD1. Trimming took 9 bases from V and 4 from J; bases not matched to a gene: 4. Germline V CDR1 and CDR2: SNHLY, FYNNEI. The CDR3 spans 12 residues. The CDR3 DNA reads TGTGCCAGTTCAGGGGGCGCAGAGACCCAGTACTTC. Its translation is CASSGGAETQYF.

This clonotype was recorded a few times. The chain links TRBV18 to TRBJ2-7; TRBD1 matches 7 bases. V lost 4 bases, J lost 3 bases, and 24 bases stayed unmatched. The germline gives CDR1 KGHSH, CDR2 LQKENI. This CDR3 is built from 20 residues. The CDR3 DNA sequence: TGTGCCAGCTCACTACAACCCATGACCGGGACAGAGAAGGAGAGCTACGAGCAGTACTTC. This gives the protein CASSLQPMTGTEKESYEQYF.

The CDR3 region has the DNA TGTGCCAGCAGCGTCGGGGAGCTGTTTTTT. Translating it yields CASSVGELFF. The chain joins TRBV7-9 to TRBJ2-2; the D is unclear. The germline V gene has CDR1 SEHNR and CDR2 FQNEAQ (reference sequence). The V end lost 5 bases, the J end lost 7 bases, and 2 bases lay between the germline ends. The CDR3 consists of 10 residues. Full variable domain (missing parts from reference TRBV7-9 and TRBJ2-2): DTGVSQNPRHKITKRGQNVTFRCDPISEHNRLYWYRQTLGQGPEFLTYFQNEAQLEKSRLLSDRFSAERPKGSFSTLEIQRTEQGDSAMYLCASSVGELFFGEGSRLTVL.

The V and J genes are TRBV28 and TRBJ1-2, with D possibly matching TRBD1 (6 bases). Deletions cut 6 bases from V and 0 bases from J, with 14 bases between. The CDR3 extends over 15 amino acids. Germline V gene sequence: CDR1 MDHEN, CDR2 SYDVKM. The CDR3 DNA is TGTGCCAGCAGCCCCACTAGGGGGGCTAACTATGGCTACACCTTC. Amino acids: CASSPTRGANYGYTF.

This chain joins TRBV6-6 and TRBJ2-1; D possibly corresponds to TRBD1 (6 bases). CDR3 size: 13 residues. V dropped 2 bases and J dropped 6 bases, with 8 bases sitting between them. Looked up from germline, CDR1 is MNHNY and CDR2 is SVGAGI (reference sequence). CDR3 in DNA: TGTGCCAGCAGTTACGGACAGCCCAATGAGCAGTTCTTC. This translates into CASSYGQPNEQFF.

V and J are TRBV7-2 and TRBJ1-6; 11 positions agree with TRBD1. The CDR3 sequence is 13 residues long. Germline loops: CDR1 SGHTA, CDR2 FQGNSA. The junction had 1 base not matched to a gene; V was cut back by 4 bases and J by 11 bases. The CDR3 sequence is CASSWGQGAPLHF. CDR3 bases: TGTGCCAGCAGCTGGGGACAGGGGGCACCCCTCCACTTT. Full variable domain (missing parts from reference TRBV7-2 and TRBJ1-6): GAGVSQSPSNKVTEKGKDVELRCDPISGHTALYWYRQSLGQGLEFLIYFQGNSAPDKSGLPSDRFSAERTGGSVSTLTIQRTQQEDSAVYLCASSWGQGAPLHFGNGTRLTVT.

As DNA, the CDR3 is TGTGCCAGCAGTCGGGAGGGGACTAGCTCTCTGCCTGGGGACACCGGGGAGCTGTTTTTT. Translating it yields CASSREGTSSLPGDTGELFF. The gene calls are TRBV6-2 or TRBV6-3 and TRBJ2-2; 9 positions agree with TRBD2. The CDR3 loop spans 20 amino acids. The V gene's germline CDR1 is MNHEY and CDR2 SVGEGT. V gave up 5 bases and J gave up 3 bases; unmatched junction bases: 19.

The genes are TRBV5-6 and TRBJ1-1, with D perhaps matching TRBD1 (5 bases). The CDR3 spans 13 residues. V was cut by 3 bases and J by 3 bases, with 9 bases left in between. Germline CDR1 is SGHDT and CDR2 is YYEEEE. CDR3 bases: TGTGCCAGCAGCTCCGGGGCTGACACTGAAGCTTTCTTT. This encodes CASSSGADTEAFF. Using reference TRBV5-6 and TRBJ1-1 for the parts outside the CDR3, the full variable domain is DAGVTQSPTHLIKTRGQQVTLRCSPKSGHDTVSWYQQALGQGPQFIFQYYEEEERQRGNFPDRFSGHQFPNYSSELNVNALLLGDSALYLCASSSGADTEAFFGQGTRLTVV.

This chain connects TRBV10-3 to TRBJ2-7, with TRBD2 identical over 11 bases. CDR1 ENHRY and CDR2 SYGVKD come from the germline V gene. CDR3 size: 16 residues. V shed 4 bases and J 3 bases; nucleotides not matched to a gene: 8. The chain's CDR3 is CAISATSGGGRYEQYF. The CDR3, as DNA: TGTGCCATCAGTGCTACTAGCGGGGGAGGGCGCTACGAGCAGTACTTC.

The rearrangement joins TRBV5-4 to TRBJ2-5, with 8 positions matching TRBD1. J was trimmed by 4 bases and V by 6 bases; bases with no gene match: 14. Germline V gives CDR1 SGHNT, CDR2 YYREEE (reference sequence). CDR3 length: 16 amino acids. The CDR3 sequence is CASTRRGTGGGETQYF. For the CDR3, the DNA is TGTGCCAGCACTAGACGGGGGACAGGCGGAGGAGAGACCCAGTACTTC.

This clonotype showed up many times. The chain has TRBV5-1 and TRBJ2-7; 10 nucleotides agree with TRBD2. CDR1 and CDR2 from the germline V gene are SGHRS and YFSETQ. J was trimmed by 8 bases and V by 0 bases; bases with no gene match: 5. The CDR3 contains 14 residues. The CDR3 here is CASSLELAGGKQYV. The CDR3 region has the DNA TGCGCCAGCAGCTTGGAATTAGCGGGGGGAAAGCAGTACGTC.

The gene calls are TRBV3-1 and TRBJ2-1; D is ambiguous. The CDR3 covers 15 residues. CDR1 is LGHDT and CDR2 is YNNKEL in the germline V gene (reference sequence). V lost 4 bases to trimming and J lost 3 bases, with 13 bases between them. The CDR3 coding sequence is TGTGCCAGCAGCCCCGACCCGACATACTACAATGAGCAGTTCTTC. Amino acids: CASSPDPTYYNEQFF.

J is TRBJ2-1 and V is TRBV29-1; 12 bases agree with TRBD2. This CDR3 contains 14 residues. V shed 2 bases, J shed 6 bases, and the junction held 2 bases outside the gene matches. CDR1 and CDR2 (germline): SQVTM, ANQGSEA. The CDR3 sequence is CSVELAGGGNEQFF. The CDR3 DNA sequence: TGCAGCGTTGAACTAGCGGGGGGGGGCAATGAGCAGTTCTTC.